The clone carrying this T cell receptor beta chain was picked up a small number of times. Its antigen is unknown. CDR3 size: 16 residues. Germline V gene lookup returns CDR1 MNHEY and CDR2 SMNVEV (reference sequence). Trimming took 3 bases from V and 10 from J, leaving 22 bases between them. This sample is drawn from a study of CD8 T cells in ankylosing spondylitis. General observations from the study: Clones that were linked to disease were CD8+ and were relatively rare in peripheral blood. Seemingly distinctive of ankylosing spondylitis blood was a TCR beta motif formed by eight highly homologous variants. Researchers reportedly found disease-linked clones significantly enriched in matched ankylosing spondylitis synovial fluid.

MiXCR was run by TCRdb on the 5' RACE reads, yielding one entry per CDR3 protein. The data hold 100,000 or so distinct CDR3 sequences, with roughly 9% observed a single time. The sample consisted of blood, either unsorted or a sorted T cell fraction (not recorded which). The V and J genes are TRBV27 and TRBJ1-5; tentative D call: TRBD1 (6 bases). This TCR derives from a male donor with ankylosing spondylitis. The CDR3 spells CASSFSHRDTRPPQHF. For the CDR3, the DNA is TGTGCCAGCAGTTTTTCTCACCGGGACACGCGGCCACCCCAGCATTTT.